The 7 T cell receptor beta chains below come from one sample, sequenced in a study of blood T cell repertoires in COVID-19. Repertoires were generated with immunoSEQ multiplex PCR, while TCRdb's copy carries only in-frame clones and drops some. The sample has 200,000 or so clones; 75% to 85% are singletons. Sequencing was done on a sample of peripheral blood. The receptor source for this set is a middle-aged man who had recovered from COVID-19.

J is TRBJ2-7 and V is TRBV3-1 (or the pseudogene TRBV3-2), with no clear D. Deletions cut 0 bases from V and 5 bases from J, with 17 bases between. The CDR3 length is 16 residues. From germline, CDR1 is LGHDT and CDR2 YNNKEL (reference sequence). CDR3 sequence (DNA): TGTGCCAGCAGCCAAGATCTGGGCCTAACTCTTGACGAGCAGTACTTC. Protein: CASSQDLGLTLDEQYF.

This clone was recorded a few times. The CDR3 sequence is CASSPTSGRVSEQYF. The CDR3 coding sequence is TGTGCCAGCAGCCCGACTAGCGGGAGGGTGTCCGAGCAGTACTTC. V gene TRBV7-2 combines with J gene TRBJ2-7, with TRBD2 identical over 14 bases. Germline-derived CDR1 and CDR2 are SGHTA and FQGNSA. The CDR3 sequence is 15 residues long. The V segment lost 5 bases and the J segment 6 bases; nucleotides outside the gene matches: 6.

This clone appeared a few times. This sequence joins TRBV30 and TRBJ1-5; no firm D call. V was clipped by 0 bases and J by 7 bases, with 16 bases between them. This CDR3 comprises 15 residues. The germline V gene has CDR1 GTSNPN and CDR2 SVGIG (reference sequence). This chain's CDR3 is CAWSVLGGQDQPQHF. CDR3 nucleotides: TGTGCCTGGAGTGTACTGGGAGGGCAGGACCAGCCCCAGCATTTT.

In DNA form, the CDR3 reads TGTGCCAGTAGTATGGGGCAGTATGCAGCCTACGAGCAGTACTTC. It codes for CASSMGQYAAYEQYF. The gene calls are TRBV19 and TRBJ2-7; a weak D match, TRBD1 (5 bases). With 3 bases removed from V and 2 bases from J, the gap between germline ends came to 14 bases. Germline CDR1 LNHDA, CDR2 SQIVND (reference sequence). This CDR3 is 15 amino acids long.

This sequence joins TRBV4-3 and TRBJ2-7, with D possibly TRBD1 on 6 matching bases. Deletions cut 0 bases from V and 1 base from J, with 13 bases between. The CDR3 length is 16 residues. In germline, CDR1 is LGHNA, CDR2 YSLEER. CDR3 in DNA: TGCGCCAGCAGCCAAGATACAGGGATGGAATCCTACGAGCAGTACTTC. It encodes CASSQDTGMESYEQYF.

The rearrangement joins TRBV5-1 to TRBJ2-7; 7 bases map to TRBD1. J was trimmed by 4 bases and V by 2 bases; bases with no gene match: 0. CDR1 and CDR2 from the germline V gene are SGHRS and YFSETQ. This CDR3 region has 12 residues. The chain's CDR3 is CASSLQGYEQYF. For the CDR3, the DNA is TGCGCCAGCAGCTTACAGGGGTACGAGCAGTACTTC.

The chain employs TRBV9 and TRBJ2-7; weak D call: TRBD1 (5 bases). The CDR3 length is 13 residues. Germline V gene lookup returns CDR1 SGDLS and CDR2 YYNGEE. The V end was cut by 3 bases, the J end by 5 bases, with 12 bases between. The DNA for the CDR3 is TGTGCCAGCAGCGACGCAGGGTTGGACGAGCAGTACTTC. Its protein is CASSDAGLDEQYF.